Each of the 2 T cell receptor beta chains below was sequenced from the same sample in a study of regulatory T cells in long-lasting Graves disease. Time point indicated: persistent/refractory GD, antithyroid drugs over 5 years with positive TRAb. The TCR library was made from RNA extracted from PBMCs. Construction of the TCR beta libraries employed iRepertoire HTBI primers in conjunction with Arm-PCR of CDR3 regions. TCRdb redid the calling of the multiplex PCR reads with MiXCR, one entry per CDR3 protein. The repertoire consists of a few hundred thousand distinct CDR3 sequences, with 20% to 30% occurring once and the leading ten covering about 27%. The material sequenced was peripheral blood mononuclear cells (PBMCs), taken when the disease was refractory, from a patient treated with antithyroid drugs. The receptors derive from a female donor with Graves disease.

The V and J genes are TRBV5-6 and TRBJ2-2, with D possibly TRBD2 on 6 matching bases. Germline CDR1 SGHDT, CDR2 YYEEEE. CDR3 length: 15 residues. Trimming stripped 1 base from V and 0 bases from J, with 7 bases between. The CDR3 nucleotides read TGTGCCAGCAGCTTGCCTAGCGCGAACACCGGGGAGCTGTTTTTT. This encodes CASSLPSANTGELFF.

The J gene is TRBJ1-1, the V gene TRBV7-2, with D hard to call. Germline V gene data show CDR1 as SGHTA and CDR2 as FQGNSA. V was shortened by 3 bases and J by 8 bases, with 16 bases between the two germline ends. The CDR3 runs 14 residues. The CDR3 DNA sequence: TGTGCCAGCAGCTTTGCCGTGGGCCAGGTCGAAGCTTTCTTT. It codes for CASSFAVGQVEAFF. The full variable domain, in which reference TRBV7-2 and TRBJ1-1 provide the parts outside the CDR3, is GAGVSQSPSNKVTEKGKDVELRCDPISGHTALYWYRQSLGQGLEFLIYFQGNSAPDKSGLPSDRFSAERTGGSVSTLTIQRTQQEDSAVYLCASSFAVGQVEAFFGQGTRLTVV.